This T cell receptor beta chain was obtained from a study of response to subunit inactivated influenza vaccine. TCRdb reprocessed the RT-PCR reads with MiXCR, giving one entry per CDR3 protein. The profile shows approximately 500,000 distinct CDR3 sequences, 10% to 15% of them singletons. Many counts were recorded for this clonotype. The sequences come from PBMCs from blood, collected about 40 days after vaccination. The clonotype was recovered from a man aged 45-65 years who received an inactivated influenza vaccine.

The CDR3 bases are TGTGCCACCAGCAGAGATCGGCAGGGATTTGAGCAGTTCTTC. Translated: CATSRDRQGFEQFF. V usage is TRBV15 and J usage is TRBJ2-1, with D possibly TRBD1 on 5 matching bases. V dropped 0 bases and J dropped 9 bases, with 12 bases sitting between them. Germline V CDR1 and CDR2: LNHNV, YYDKDF (reference sequence). CDR3 length: 14 residues.